Listed below are T cell receptor beta chains from one sample, sequenced in a study of persistence of HIV-infected CD4 T cells. Generated by immunoSEQ multiplex PCR, the TCRdb table keeps only in-frame clones and is missing some. The sample carries 37,000 or so clones, more than 70% recorded once. These receptors have no known antigen. The sample consisted of CD4+ T cells sorted from PBMCs after roughly 18-hour stimulation, taken from a patient who received antiretroviral therapy. The receptors come from an adult man with HIV who was CMV-seropositive. Each CDR3 is given with its conserved first and last residue. A D gene is named only where the DNA matches it firmly. Not all rows give a size; the values are once, few, many and, for expanded clones, a class.

d_gene: NA
abundance: NA
v_gene: TRBV3-1/TRBV3-2
j_gene: TRBJ2-2
CDR3aa: CASSPQRIIANTGELFF
CDR3nt: TGTGCCAGCAGCCCACAAAGGATCATAGCGAACACCGGGGAGCTGTTTTTT

d_gene: TRBD2
abundance: NA
v_gene: TRBV27
j_gene: TRBJ2-1
CDR3aa: CASGSKVISGGPYNEQFF
CDR3nt: TGTGCCAGCGGTTCGAAGGTTATTAGCGGGGGCCCTTACAATGAGCAGTTCTTC

d_gene: NA
abundance: NA
v_gene: TRBV5-4
j_gene: TRBJ1-4
CDR3aa: CASSRDGPNEKLFF
CDR3nt: TGTGCCAGCAGCCGGGACGGCCCTAATGAAAAACTGTTTTTT

d_gene: TRBD2
abundance: NA
v_gene: TRBV5-1
j_gene: TRBJ2-7
CDR3aa: CASSLSGGLFYEQYF
CDR3nt: TGCGCCAGCAGCCTTAGCGGGGGGCTATTCTACGAGCAGTACTTC

d_gene: TRBD1
abundance: NA
v_gene: TRBV20-1
j_gene: TRBJ2-3
CDR3aa: CSASGRGDRGRLGPEDTQYF
CDR3nt: TGCAGTGCTAGTGGCCGAGGGGACAGGGGGCGCTTAGGTCCGGAGGATACGCAGTATTTT

d_gene: TRBD1
abundance: NA
v_gene: TRBV15
j_gene: TRBJ2-7
CDR3aa: CATRGRGLYEQYF
CDR3nt: TGTGCCACCAGGGGTAGGGGGCTGTACGAGCAGTACTTC

d_gene: NA
abundance: NA
v_gene: TRBV6-5
j_gene: TRBJ1-1
CDR3aa: CASLRGDPNTEAFF
CDR3nt: TGTGCCAGCCTTAGGGGGGATCCCAACACTGAAGCTTTCTTT

d_gene: NA
abundance: NA
v_gene: TRBV19
j_gene: TRBJ1-5
CDR3aa: CASSIILDPWSGQPQHF
CDR3nt: TGTGCCAGTAGTATAATCCTGGACCCATGGTCGGGGCAGCCCCAGCATTTT

d_gene: NA
abundance: NA
v_gene: TRBV6-6
j_gene: TRBJ1-5
CDR3aa: CASSYRQPNQPQHF
CDR3nt: TGTGCCAGCAGTTATCGTCAGCCCAATCAGCCCCAGCATTTT

d_gene: TRBD1
abundance: NA
v_gene: TRBV5-8
j_gene: TRBJ1-5
CDR3aa: CASSAQGARQPQHF
CDR3nt: TGTGCCAGCAGCGCTCAGGGGGCCCGTCAGCCCCAGCATTTT

d_gene: NA
abundance: once
v_gene: TRBV7-9
j_gene: TRBJ1-1
CDR3aa: CASSPFGGPEAFF
CDR3nt: TGTGCCAGCAGCCCTTTTGGGGGCCCTGAAGCTTTCTTT

d_gene: NA
abundance: once
v_gene: TRBV2
j_gene: TRBJ2-1
CDR3aa: CASSRDSEQFF
CDR3nt: TGTGCCAGCAGCCGTGACAGTGAGCAGTTCTTC

d_gene: NA
abundance: once
v_gene: TRBV6-5
j_gene: TRBJ2-7
CDR3aa: CASSYSATDYEQYF
CDR3nt: TGTGCCAGCAGTTACTCGGCGACAGACTACGAGCAGTACTTC

d_gene: NA
abundance: NA
v_gene: TRBV3-1/TRBV3-2
j_gene: TRBJ2-3
CDR3aa: CASSPSQTQGQYF
CDR3nt: TGTGCCAGCAGCCCCTCCCAGACCCAAGGGCAGTATTTT

d_gene: TRBD1
abundance: NA
v_gene: TRBV12-5
j_gene: TRBJ1-1
CDR3aa: CASGFSTGGTEAFF
CDR3nt: TGTGCTAGTGGTTTTTCGACAGGGGGGACTGAAGCTTTCTTT

d_gene: NA
abundance: NA
v_gene: TRBV15
j_gene: TRBJ2-7
CDR3aa: CATAKGFEQYF
CDR3nt: TGTGCCACTGCCAAGGGGTTCGAGCAGTACTTC

d_gene: NA
abundance: NA
v_gene: TRBV3-1/TRBV3-2
j_gene: TRBJ1-1
CDR3aa: CASSQTTRGSNTEAFF
CDR3nt: TGTGCCAGCAGCCAAACCACCAGGGGCTCGAACACTGAAGCTTTCTTT

d_gene: TRBD2
abundance: NA
v_gene: TRBV15
j_gene: TRBJ2-2
CDR3aa: CATSRGSGGSTGELFF
CDR3nt: TGTGCCACCAGCAGAGGTAGCGGGGGAAGCACCGGGGAGCTGTTTTTT

d_gene: NA
abundance: NA
v_gene: TRBV30
j_gene: TRBJ1-5
CDR3aa: CAWSAGVRNQPQHF
CDR3nt: TGTGCCTGGAGTGCAGGGGTTCGCAATCAGCCCCAGCATTTT

d_gene: TRBD2
abundance: once
v_gene: TRBV6-4
j_gene: TRBJ2-1
CDR3aa: CASRQSGTSGGSSYNEQFF
CDR3nt: TGTGCCAGCAGACAATCCGGGACTAGCGGGGGTAGCTCCTACAATGAGCAGTTCTTC

d_gene: TRBD1
abundance: NA
v_gene: TRBV6-1
j_gene: TRBJ2-7
CDR3aa: CASSEARTGGPYEQYF
CDR3nt: TGTGCCAGCAGTGAAGCAAGGACAGGGGGTCCCTACGAGCAGTACTTC

d_gene: NA
abundance: once
v_gene: TRBV6-5
j_gene: TRBJ2-4
CDR3aa: CASSYRGTAKNIQYF
CDR3nt: TGTGCCAGCAGTTACCGGGGGACCGCCAAAAACATTCAGTACTTC

d_gene: NA
abundance: NA
v_gene: TRBV28
j_gene: TRBJ2-1
CDR3aa: CASFSGYGASSYNEQFF
CDR3nt: TGTGCCAGCTTCTCTGGGTACGGGGCGAGCTCCTACAATGAGCAGTTCTTC

d_gene: NA
abundance: NA
v_gene: TRBV15
j_gene: TRBJ1-5
CDR3aa: CAVSDRSNQPQHF
CDR3nt: TGTGCCGTATCCGACAGGAGCAATCAGCCCCAGCATTTT

d_gene: NA
abundance: NA
v_gene: TRBV10-3
j_gene: TRBJ1-3
CDR3aa: CAISERGPSSGNTIYF
CDR3nt: TGTGCCATCAGTGAGCGGGGCCCGAGCTCTGGAAACACCATATATTTT

d_gene: NA
abundance: NA
v_gene: TRBV6-5
j_gene: TRBJ1-2
CDR3aa: CASSYDVRHGYTF
CDR3nt: TGTGCCAGCAGTTACGATGTCAGGCATGGCTACACCTTC

d_gene: NA
abundance: NA
v_gene: TRBV2
j_gene: TRBJ2-1
CDR3aa: CASTFRRGDEQFF
CDR3nt: TGTGCCAGCACTTTCCGGAGGGGGGATGAGCAGTTCTTC

d_gene: TRBD1
abundance: NA
v_gene: TRBV24-1
j_gene: TRBJ1-4
CDR3aa: CATSETGTGNEKLFF
CDR3nt: TGTGCCACCAGTGAGACCGGGACAGGGAATGAAAAACTGTTTTTT

d_gene: NA
abundance: few
v_gene: TRBV4-1
j_gene: TRBJ2-7
CDR3aa: CASSLQPGDEQYF
CDR3nt: TGCGCCAGCAGCCTCCAACCAGGGGACGAGCAGTACTTC

d_gene: TRBD1
abundance: NA
v_gene: TRBV12-3/TRBV12-4
j_gene: TRBJ1-2
CDR3aa: CASTDRGRGYTF
CDR3nt: TGTGCCAGCACTGACAGGGGACGAGGCTACACCTTC

d_gene: TRBD1
abundance: NA
v_gene: TRBV7-2
j_gene: TRBJ1-1
CDR3aa: CASSSSGTANTEAFF
CDR3nt: TGTGCCAGCAGCTCCTCCGGGACAGCGAACACTGAAGCTTTCTTT

d_gene: TRBD1
abundance: once
v_gene: TRBV24-1
j_gene: TRBJ1-2
CDR3aa: CATSDHGTGFGYTF
CDR3nt: TGTGCCACCAGTGACCACGGGACAGGGTTCGGCTACACCTTC

d_gene: NA
abundance: once
v_gene: TRBV13
j_gene: TRBJ2-2
CDR3aa: CASSPVRTDHTGELFF
CDR3nt: TGTGCCAGCAGCCCTGTTCGGACAGACCACACCGGGGAGCTGTTTTTT

d_gene: NA
abundance: NA
v_gene: TRBV27
j_gene: TRBJ2-5
CDR3aa: CASTSLGAGRETQYF
CDR3nt: TGTGCCAGCACCTCCTTAGGGGCAGGTCGGGAGACCCAGTACTTC

d_gene: NA
abundance: NA
v_gene: TRBV28
j_gene: TRBJ1-2
CDR3aa: CASSWTRSYGYTF
CDR3nt: TGTGCCAGCAGTTGGACCCGGAGCTATGGCTACACCTTC

d_gene: TRBD1
abundance: NA
v_gene: TRBV19
j_gene: TRBJ1-4
CDR3aa: CASSRQGTNEKLFF
CDR3nt: TGTGCCAGTAGTCGACAGGGGACTAATGAAAAACTGTTTTTT

d_gene: NA
abundance: NA
v_gene: TRBV20-1
j_gene: TRBJ1-1
CDR3aa: CSGEENTEAFF
CDR3nt: TGCAGTGGGGAGGAGAACACTGAAGCTTTCTTT

d_gene: NA
abundance: few
v_gene: TRBV28
j_gene: TRBJ1-5
CDR3aa: CASSPRANLWNQPQHF
CDR3nt: TGTGCCAGCAGTCCGCGGGCTAATCTATGGAATCAGCCCCAGCATTTT

d_gene: TRBD1
abundance: NA
v_gene: TRBV25-1
j_gene: TRBJ2-2
CDR3aa: CASRPRDSGELFF
CDR3nt: TGTGCCAGCAGACCACGGGACAGCGGGGAGCTGTTTTTT

d_gene: TRBD1
abundance: NA
v_gene: TRBV15
j_gene: TRBJ1-6
CDR3aa: CATSSKSMTGSSYNSPLHF
CDR3nt: TGTGCCACCAGCAGTAAATCTATGACAGGGAGCTCCTATAATTCACCCCTCCACTTT

d_gene: TRBD1
abundance: NA
v_gene: TRBV29-1
j_gene: TRBJ1-2
CDR3aa: CSVWDSNYGYTF
CDR3nt: TGCAGCGTTTGGGACAGTAACTATGGCTACACCTTC

d_gene: TRBD2
abundance: NA
v_gene: TRBV7-9
j_gene: TRBJ2-3
CDR3aa: CASSLAGGGYTDTQYF
CDR3nt: TGTGCCAGCAGCTTAGCAGGCGGGGGGTACACAGATACGCAGTATTTT

d_gene: NA
abundance: few
v_gene: TRBV6-5
j_gene: TRBJ1-5
CDR3aa: CASSPVLQNQPQHF
CDR3nt: TGTGCCAGCAGTCCTGTCTTACAAAATCAGCCCCAGCATTTT

d_gene: NA
abundance: NA
v_gene: TRBV19
j_gene: TRBJ1-1
CDR3aa: CASSSGSRGEAFF
CDR3nt: TGTGCCAGTAGTTCGGGATCCAGGGGTGAAGCTTTCTTT

d_gene: NA
abundance: few
v_gene: TRBV7-3
j_gene: TRBJ2-2
CDR3aa: CASSPGRAGELFF
CDR3nt: TGTGCCAGCAGCCCGGGGCGCGCCGGGGAGCTGTTTTTT

d_gene: TRBD1
abundance: NA
v_gene: TRBV7-9
j_gene: TRBJ1-3
CDR3aa: CASSQSTGDGNTIYF
CDR3nt: TGTGCCAGCAGCCAATCGACAGGGGATGGAAACACCATATATTTT

d_gene: NA
abundance: NA
v_gene: TRBV10-2
j_gene: TRBJ2-2
CDR3aa: CASRGGGQYTGELFF
CDR3nt: TGCGCCAGCAGGGGTGGGGGGCAGTACACCGGGGAGCTGTTTTTT

d_gene: TRBD1
abundance: NA
v_gene: TRBV2
j_gene: TRBJ2-3
CDR3aa: CASSEAGGTMDTQYF
CDR3nt: TGTGCCAGCAGTGAAGCAGGGGGCACGATGGATACGCAGTATTTT

d_gene: TRBD2
abundance: NA
v_gene: TRBV2
j_gene: TRBJ2-7
CDR3aa: CASRTSGPYEQYF
CDR3nt: TGTGCCAGCAGAACTAGCGGGCCCTACGAGCAGTACTTC

d_gene: NA
abundance: NA
v_gene: TRBV19
j_gene: TRBJ1-4
CDR3aa: CASSISGTLEKLFF
CDR3nt: TGTGCCAGTAGTATTTCGGGTACCCTCGAAAAACTGTTTTTT

d_gene: TRBD1
abundance: few
v_gene: TRBV19
j_gene: TRBJ1-2
CDR3aa: CASSIEATGASYGYTF
CDR3nt: TGTGCCAGTAGTATAGAAGCGACAGGGGCCAGCTATGGCTACACCTTC

d_gene: TRBD1
abundance: NA
v_gene: TRBV7-9
j_gene: TRBJ1-1
CDR3aa: CASSLTPTGAEAFF
CDR3nt: TGTGCCAGCAGCTTAACCCCCACAGGGGCTGAAGCTTTCTTT

d_gene: NA
abundance: NA
v_gene: TRBV9
j_gene: TRBJ2-1
CDR3aa: CASSPGHFSYNEQFF
CDR3nt: TGTGCCAGCAGCCCCGGACATTTCTCCTACAATGAGCAGTTCTTC